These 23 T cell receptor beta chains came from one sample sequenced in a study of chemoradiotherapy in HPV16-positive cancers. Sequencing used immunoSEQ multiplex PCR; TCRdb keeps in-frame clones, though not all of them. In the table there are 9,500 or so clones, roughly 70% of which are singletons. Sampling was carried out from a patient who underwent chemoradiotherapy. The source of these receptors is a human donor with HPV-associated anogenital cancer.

CDR3 region: CASSKRGFGGPIVGGYTF. The CDR3, as DNA: TGTGCCAGCAGCAAAAGGGGGTTTGGGGGACCGATAGTCGGAGGCTACACCTTC. The chain carries TRBV21-1 and TRBJ1-2; TRBD1, as called in the table, went unchecked against the DNA. TRBV21-1 is deemed a pseudogene. The CDR3 extends over 18 amino acids.

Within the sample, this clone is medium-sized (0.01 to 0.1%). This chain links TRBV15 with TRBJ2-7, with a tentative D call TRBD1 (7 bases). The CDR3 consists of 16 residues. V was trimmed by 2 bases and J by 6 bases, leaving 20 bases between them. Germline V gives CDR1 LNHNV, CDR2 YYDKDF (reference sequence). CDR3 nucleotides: TGTGCCACCAGCAGAATGGGAAGCGGAGGGGGCTCCGAGCAGTACTTC. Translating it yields CATSRMGSGGGSEQYF.

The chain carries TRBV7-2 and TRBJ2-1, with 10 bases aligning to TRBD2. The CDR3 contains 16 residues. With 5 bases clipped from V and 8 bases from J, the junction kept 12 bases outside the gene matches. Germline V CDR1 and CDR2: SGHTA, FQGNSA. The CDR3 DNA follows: TGTGCCAGCAGCCTGGCCCTAGCGGGAGTTCCCGATGAGCAGTTCTTC. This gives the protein CASSLALAGVPDEQFF. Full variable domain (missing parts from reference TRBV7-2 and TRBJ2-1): GAGVSQSPSNKVTEKGKDVELRCDPISGHTALYWYRQSLGQGLEFLIYFQGNSAPDKSGLPSDRFSAERTGGSVSTLTIQRTQQEDSAVYLCASSLALAGVPDEQFFGPGTRLTVL.

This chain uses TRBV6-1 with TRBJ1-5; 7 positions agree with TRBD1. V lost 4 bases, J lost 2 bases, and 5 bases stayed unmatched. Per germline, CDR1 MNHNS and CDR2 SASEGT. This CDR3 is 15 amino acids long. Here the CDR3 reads CASSGPGGGNQPQHF. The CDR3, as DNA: TGTGCCAGCAGTGGGCCAGGGGGAGGCAATCAGCCCCAGCATTTT.

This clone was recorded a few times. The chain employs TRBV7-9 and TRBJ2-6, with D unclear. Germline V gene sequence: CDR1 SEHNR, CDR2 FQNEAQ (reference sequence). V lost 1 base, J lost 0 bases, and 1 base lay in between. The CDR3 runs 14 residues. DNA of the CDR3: TGTGCCAGCAGCTTAGTCTCTGGGGCCAACGTCCTGACTTTC. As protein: CASSLVSGANVLTF.

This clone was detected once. Here the CDR3 DNA reads TGTGCCAGCAGCTTAGCATACCCCCGCGGGCTCGAGCAGTACTTC. It yields the protein CASSLAYPRGLEQYF. V usage is TRBV7-2 and J usage is TRBJ2-7, with D perhaps matching TRBD2 (5 bases). The germline gives CDR1 SGHTA, CDR2 FQGNSA. V was clipped by 0 bases and J by 6 bases, with 15 bases between them. This CDR3 has 15 residues.

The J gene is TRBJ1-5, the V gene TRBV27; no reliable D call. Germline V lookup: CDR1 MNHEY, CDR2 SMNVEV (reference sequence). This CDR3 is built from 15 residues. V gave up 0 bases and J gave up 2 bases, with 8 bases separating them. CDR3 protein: CASSLSGWGNQPQHF. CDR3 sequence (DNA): TGTGCCAGCAGTTTATCTGGGTGGGGCAATCAGCCCCAGCATTTT.

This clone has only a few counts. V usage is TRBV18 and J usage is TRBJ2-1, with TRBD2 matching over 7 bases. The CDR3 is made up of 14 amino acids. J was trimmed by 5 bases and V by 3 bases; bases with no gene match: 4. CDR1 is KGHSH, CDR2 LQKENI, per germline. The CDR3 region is CASSPGTNNNEQFF. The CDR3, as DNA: TGTGCCAGCTCACCTGGGACTAACAACAATGAGCAGTTCTTC.

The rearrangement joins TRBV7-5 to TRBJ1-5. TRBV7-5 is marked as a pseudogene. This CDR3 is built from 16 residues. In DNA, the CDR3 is TGTGTCAGAAGCCCTACCTCAGGAGACGGGACTCAGCCCCAGCATTTT. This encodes CVRSPTSGDGTQPQHF.

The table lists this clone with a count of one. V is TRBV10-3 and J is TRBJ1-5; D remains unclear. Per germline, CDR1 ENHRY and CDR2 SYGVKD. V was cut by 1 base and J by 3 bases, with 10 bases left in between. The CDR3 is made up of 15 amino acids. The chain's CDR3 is CAISEFGYPNQPQHF. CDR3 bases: TGTGCCATCAGTGAGTTCGGTTACCCCAATCAGCCCCAGCATTTT.

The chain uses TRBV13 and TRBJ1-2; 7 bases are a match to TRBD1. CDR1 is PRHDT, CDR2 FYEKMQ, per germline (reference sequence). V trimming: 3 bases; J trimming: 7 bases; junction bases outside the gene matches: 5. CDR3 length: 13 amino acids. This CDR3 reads CASSFRGFAGYTF. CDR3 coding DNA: TGTGCCAGCAGCTTCAGGGGGTTTGCTGGCTACACCTTC.

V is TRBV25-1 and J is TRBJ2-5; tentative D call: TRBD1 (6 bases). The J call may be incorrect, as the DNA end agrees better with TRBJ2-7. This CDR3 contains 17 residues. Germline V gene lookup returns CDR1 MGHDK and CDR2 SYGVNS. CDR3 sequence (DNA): TGTGCCAGCAGTGAGCAACACTTCGGGACACGCTCCTACGAGCAGTACTTC. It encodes CASSEQHFGTRSYEQYF.

CDR3 DNA: TGTGCCAGCAGCTTAGGCCTACTTCCGGAGGGTGAAGCTTTCTTT. Its translation: CASSLGLLPEGEAFF. The gene calls are TRBV13 and TRBJ1-1, with D unresolved. Per the germline V gene, CDR1 is PRHDT and CDR2 is FYEKMQ (reference sequence). This CDR3 spans 15 amino acids. Trimming took 0 bases from V and 7 from J, leaving 15 bases between them.

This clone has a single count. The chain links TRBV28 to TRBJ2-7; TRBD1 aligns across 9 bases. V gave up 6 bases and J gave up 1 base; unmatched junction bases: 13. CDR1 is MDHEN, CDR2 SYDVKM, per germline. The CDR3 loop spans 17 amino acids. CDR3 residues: CASRDRDRAWFSYEQYF. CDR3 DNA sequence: TGTGCCAGCAGGGACCGGGACAGGGCATGGTTTTCCTACGAGCAGTACTTC.

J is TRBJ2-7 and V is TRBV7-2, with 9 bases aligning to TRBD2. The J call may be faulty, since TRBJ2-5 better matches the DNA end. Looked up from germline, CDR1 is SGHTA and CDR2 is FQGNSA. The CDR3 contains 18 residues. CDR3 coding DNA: TGTGCCAGCAGCTTAAAAATAGCGGGAGATTCAGGGCGAGAGACCCAGTACTTC. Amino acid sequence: CASSLKIAGDSGRETQYF.

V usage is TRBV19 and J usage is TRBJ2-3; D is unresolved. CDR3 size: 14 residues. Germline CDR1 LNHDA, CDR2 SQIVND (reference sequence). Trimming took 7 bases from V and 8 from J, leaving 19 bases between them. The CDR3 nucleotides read TGTGCCAGTAAATGGCAGCTAACAGATAGTACGCAGTATTTT. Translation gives CASKWQLTDSTQYF.

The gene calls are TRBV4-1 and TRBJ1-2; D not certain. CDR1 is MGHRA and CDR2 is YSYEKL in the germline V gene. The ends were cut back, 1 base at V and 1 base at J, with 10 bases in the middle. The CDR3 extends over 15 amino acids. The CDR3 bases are TGCGCCAGCAGCCAAGTCCGGAGCTATAACTATGGCTACACCTTC. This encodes CASSQVRSYNYGYTF.

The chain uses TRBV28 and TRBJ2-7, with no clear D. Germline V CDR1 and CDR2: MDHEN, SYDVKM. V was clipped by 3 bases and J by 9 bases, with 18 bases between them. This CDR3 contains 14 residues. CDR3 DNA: TGTGCCAGCAGTTTTGGCGATCAATCGATCGTGCAGTACTTC. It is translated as CASSFGDQSIVQYF.

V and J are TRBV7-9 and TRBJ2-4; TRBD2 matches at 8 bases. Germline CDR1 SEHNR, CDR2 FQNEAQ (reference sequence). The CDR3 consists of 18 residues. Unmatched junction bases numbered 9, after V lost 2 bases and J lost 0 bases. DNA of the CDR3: TGTGCCAGCAGCTTACCCCCCAGGCTAGCGGGAGCCAAAAACATTCAGTACTTC. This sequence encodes CASSLPPRLAGAKNIQYF.

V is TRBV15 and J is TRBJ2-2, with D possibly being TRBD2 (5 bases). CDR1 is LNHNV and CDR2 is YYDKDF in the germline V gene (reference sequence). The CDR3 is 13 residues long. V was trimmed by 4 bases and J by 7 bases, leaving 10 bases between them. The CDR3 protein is CATSILGNGELFF. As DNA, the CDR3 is TGTGCCACCAGCATCCTCGGGAACGGGGAGCTGTTTTTT.

The CDR3 reads CASSFSRLKNIQYF. For the CDR3, the DNA is TGTGCCAGTAGTTTCTCCAGGTTAAAAAACATTCAGTACTTC. The chain combines TRBV19 with TRBJ2-4; D uncertain. Germline loops: CDR1 LNHDA, CDR2 SQIVND (reference sequence). There are 14 residues in the CDR3. Trimming pared 5 bases from V and 4 bases from J, leaving 12 bases between.

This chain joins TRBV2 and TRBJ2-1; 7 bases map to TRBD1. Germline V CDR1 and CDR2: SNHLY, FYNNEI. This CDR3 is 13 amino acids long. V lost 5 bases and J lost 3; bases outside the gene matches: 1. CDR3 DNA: TGTGCCAGCAGTCGACAGGGCTACAATGAGCAGTTCTTC. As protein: CASSRQGYNEQFF.

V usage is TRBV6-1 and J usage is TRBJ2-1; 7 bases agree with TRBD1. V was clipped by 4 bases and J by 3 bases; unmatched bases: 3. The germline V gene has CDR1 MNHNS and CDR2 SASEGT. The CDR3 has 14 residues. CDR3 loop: CASSGTGDYNEQFF. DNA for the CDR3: TGTGCCAGCAGTGGGACAGGCGACTACAATGAGCAGTTCTTC.